This T cell receptor (beta chain) was recovered during a study of T cell responses to AZD1222 COVID-19 vaccine. Points on this clone: Its antigen is not identified.

Study-level findings and limits: Vaccination with two AZD1222 doses was followed by a rise in Spike-specific TCR breadth and depth. Baseline testing showed seropositivity in only six or seven AZD1222 recipients. White British donors predominated, females outnumbered males, and clonal diversity was possibly underestimated.

Sequencing was performed with immunoSEQ multiplex PCR; in TCRdb, only in-frame clones are kept and a portion is missing. Of some 120,000 clones in the sample, 89% were seen once. The sequence was collected from an adult in good health. The material sequenced was peripheral blood, taken on day 0 of AZD1222 vaccination.

CDR3 sequence reads: CASSPWENEQFF. The CDR3 DNA reads TGTGCCAGCAGCCCCTGGGAGAATGAGCAGTTCTTC. The chain links TRBV7-9 to TRBJ2-1, with a possible D match to TRBD2 (5 bases). V dropped 5 bases and J dropped 7 bases, with 9 bases sitting between them. Germline CDR1 and CDR2: SEHNR and FQNEAQ (reference sequence). This CDR3 comprises 12 residues.